This passage covers 10 T cell receptor beta chains from one sample sequenced in a study of blood T cell repertoires in COVID-19 (dated by TCRdb to 2020 to 2022). Receptors were amplified or captured by the immunoSEQ multiplex PCR assay. The source is immuneACCESS, and TCRdb retained only in-frame sequences with V and J called. Part of the clones is not carried over; for the studies checked, unresolved V genes explain less than half of this, and the remainder is unexplained. The sample table contains about 260,000 clones; only one count was recorded for 75% to 90% of them. About 2% of the sample rests with the top ten. Sequencing was performed on peripheral blood. The receptors stem from a woman between 50 and 59 years old who had recovered from COVID-19.

This chain joins TRBV27 and TRBJ2-7, with D possibly matching TRBD2 (6 bases). This CDR3 is 11 amino acids long. Between the trimmed V and J ends, which lost 8 bases and 6 bases, there was a span of 11 bases. From germline, CDR1 is MNHEY and CDR2 SMNVEV (reference sequence). The CDR3 DNA reads TGTGCCAGCGGGGGGTTGGGCGAGCAGTACTTC. It encodes CASGGLGEQYF.

This chain connects TRBV9 to TRBJ2-1; perhaps TRBD2 as D (6 bases). The germline V and J ends were trimmed by 4 bases and 8 bases, with 16 bases remaining between them. This CDR3 comprises 14 residues. Germline V gene lookup returns CDR1 SGDLS and CDR2 YYNGEE. The CDR3 DNA reads as TGTGCCAGCAGCCCCAAGACTAGTTCCTATGAGCAGTTCTTC. Protein product: CASSPKTSSYEQFF.

This clone was counted a single time. The rearrangement links TRBV6-5 to TRBJ2-3, with TRBD2 matching over 7 bases. CDR1 is MNHEY, CDR2 SVGAGI, per germline. V lost 8 bases to trimming and J lost 6 bases; unmatched junction nucleotides: 8. The CDR3 has 13 amino acids. CDR3 sequence (DNA): TGTGCCAGCGGACTAGAAATTTTCGATACGCAGTATTTT. Protein sequence: CASGLEIFDTQYF.

This chain links TRBV27 with TRBJ2-7; 10 positions match TRBD1. With V trimmed by 6 bases and J by 4 bases, 9 bases remained unmatched. The CDR3 loop spans 15 amino acids. Germline V gene data show CDR1 as MNHEY and CDR2 as SMNVEV (reference sequence). The CDR3 region is CASSPRGTGVYEQYF. CDR3 DNA sequence: TGTGCCAGCAGCCCCAGGGGGACAGGGGTGTACGAGCAGTACTTC.

This chain links TRBV7-9 with TRBJ2-2, with TRBD2 as a possible D gene (6 bases). The CDR3 covers 13 residues. V lost 9 bases and J 3 bases, leaving 11 bases between the germline ends. In germline, CDR1 is SEHNR, CDR2 FQNEAQ (reference sequence). CDR3 sequence (DNA): TGTGCCAGTACCTGGGGGGACACCGGGGAGCTGTTTTTT. It yields the protein CASTWGDTGELFF. Full variable domain (missing parts from reference TRBV7-9 and TRBJ2-2): DTGVSQNPRHKITKRGQNVTFRCDPISEHNRLYWYRQTLGQGPEFLTYFQNEAQLEKSRLLSDRFSAERPKGSFSTLEIQRTEQGDSAMYLCASTWGDTGELFFGEGSRLTVL.

This clone was counted a few times. The chain employs TRBV7-2 and TRBJ1-3; D is perhaps TRBD1 (5 bases). Deletions cut 5 bases from V and 3 bases from J, with 17 bases between. The CDR3 totals 16 residues. Germline lookup yields CDR1 SGHTA and CDR2 FQGNSA. In DNA form, the CDR3 reads TGTGCCAGCAGCCCCACGGGAGGGGCGAATGGAAACACCATATATTTT. Translating it yields CASSPTGGANGNTIYF. Combining the CDR3 with reference TRBV7-2 and TRBJ1-3 gives the whole variable domain GAGVSQSPSNKVTEKGKDVELRCDPISGHTALYWYRQSLGQGLEFLIYFQGNSAPDKSGLPSDRFSAERTGGSVSTLTIQRTQQEDSAVYLCASSPTGGANGNTIYFGEGSWLTVV.

V is TRBV5-1 and J is TRBJ1-6; D ambiguous. Germline loops: CDR1 SGHRS, CDR2 YFSETQ. The CDR3 runs to 14 residues. V dropped 0 bases and J dropped 5 bases, with 6 bases sitting between them. The CDR3 reads CASSLVPDNSPLHF. The CDR3 nucleotides are TGCGCCAGCAGCTTGGTACCGGATAATTCACCCCTCCACTTT.

V is TRBV5-4 and J is TRBJ1-1, with 9 bases lining up with TRBD1. Germline assignment: CDR1 SGHNT and CDR2 YYREEE (reference sequence). V was clipped by 0 bases and J by 1 base; unmatched bases: 4. The CDR3 length is 16 residues. In DNA, the CDR3 is TGTGCCAGCAGCTTGGGGGACAGGGTAAGGAACACTGAAGCTTTCTTT. It codes for CASSLGDRVRNTEAFF.

V usage is TRBV2 and J usage is TRBJ2-3; TRBD2 matches 11 bases. The germline CDR1 and CDR2 sequences are SNHLY and FYNNEI. The CDR3 consists of 17 residues. With 1 base clipped from V and 9 bases from J, the junction kept 12 bases outside the gene matches. The CDR3 DNA follows: TGTGCCAGCAGTGAAGTAGTCGGGCTAGCGGGAGGTAACACGCAGTATTTT. It codes for CASSEVVGLAGGNTQYF.

This chain connects TRBV27 to TRBJ1-1; 11 bases are a match to TRBD1. The germline CDR1 and CDR2 sequences are MNHEY and SMNVEV (reference sequence). Germline trimming cut 5 bases from V and 1 base from J; bases unmatched to any gene: 3. The CDR3 is 15 residues long. CDR3 sequence: CASSPGTGGNTEAFF. As DNA, the CDR3 is TGTGCCAGCAGTCCCGGGACAGGGGGGAACACTGAAGCTTTCTTT.